Each of the 9 T cell receptor beta chains below was sequenced from the same sample in a study of blood T cell repertoires in COVID-19. Profiling relied on immunoSEQ multiplex PCR, and the TCRdb table lists in-frame clones only, not all of them. This table has about half a million clones, roughly nine tenths appearing once. The material sequenced was PBMCs or T cells enriched from blood (not recorded which). The receptor set was obtained from an older woman who had recovered from COVID-19.

This clone appeared many times. This sequence joins TRBV25-1 and TRBJ2-7; TRBD1 matches 10 bases. Germline V gene lookup returns CDR1 MGHDK and CDR2 SYGVNS. J lost 8 bases, V lost 4 bases, and 8 bases had no gene match. The CDR3 runs 14 residues. Here the CDR3 reads CASSGWDRGGKQYF. The DNA of the CDR3 is TGTGCCAGCAGTGGTTGGGACAGGGGCGGAAAGCAGTACTTC.

The chain joins TRBV24-1 to TRBJ1-5, with D perhaps TRBD1 (6 bases). The CDR3 length is 16 residues. V gave up 2 bases and J gave up 1 base, with 11 bases separating them. Germline V gives CDR1 KGHDR, CDR2 SFDVKD. The CDR3, as DNA: TGTGCCACCAGTGATTCATCGACAGGCAGCAATCAGCCCCAGCATTTT. Residues: CATSDSSTGSNQPQHF.

The chain is built from TRBV11-2 and TRBJ1-3; TRBD1 matches 7 bases. Germline V gene lookup returns CDR1 SGHAT and CDR2 FQNNGV. CDR3 size: 16 residues. V shed 3 bases and J 2 bases; nucleotides not matched to a gene: 7. CDR3 protein: CASSFSPGTAGNTIYF. CDR3 DNA sequence: TGTGCCAGCAGCTTCTCCCCCGGGACAGCTGGAAACACCATATATTTT.

The V gene is TRBV27, the J gene TRBJ1-2; no clear D. The CDR3 runs 14 residues. Germline V gene sequence: CDR1 MNHEY, CDR2 SMNVEV (reference sequence). V shed 6 bases and J shed 4 bases, with 15 bases lying between them. This CDR3 is CASSPEGGRYGYTF. In DNA, the CDR3 is TGTGCCAGCAGCCCCGAGGGCGGCCGCTATGGCTACACCTTC.

The V call is TRBV3-1 (or the pseudogene TRBV3-2), the J call TRBJ2-5, with TRBD1 identical over 9 bases. V trimming: 0 bases; J trimming: 1 base; junction bases outside the gene matches: 3. The CDR3 length is 16 residues. Germline values: CDR1 LGHDT, CDR2 YNNKEL (reference sequence). This chain's CDR3 is CASSQDVTGGQETQYF. DNA of the CDR3: TGTGCCAGCAGCCAAGATGTGACAGGGGGCCAAGAGACCCAGTACTTC.

The gene calls are TRBV19 and TRBJ1-5; 7 nucleotides agree with TRBD1. Trimming at V came to 1 base and at J to 5 bases, leaving 8 bases not matched to a gene. Germline CDR1 is LNHDA and CDR2 is SQIVND (reference sequence). This CDR3 is built from 16 residues. CDR3 in amino acids: CASSIVGGQRDQPQHF. For the CDR3, the DNA is TGTGCCAGTAGTATAGTTGGGGGACAGCGGGATCAGCCCCAGCATTTT.

On this clone itself: The same CDR3 also results from other DNA sequences found in this sample. The chain employs TRBV2 and TRBJ2-1, with 10 bases that match TRBD1. V shed 5 bases and J 7 bases; nucleotides not matched to a gene: 5. CDR3 length: 14 residues. Germline-derived CDR1 and CDR2 are SNHLY and FYNNEI. The CDR3 loop reads CASSRDRGGNEQFF. The CDR3 DNA sequence: TGTGCCAGCAGTCGGGACAGGGGAGGGAATGAGCAGTTCTTC. The variable domain in full, completed from reference TRBV2 and TRBJ2-1, reads EPEVTQTPSHQVTQMGQEVILRCVPISNHLYFYWYRQILGQKVEFLVSFYNNEISEKSEIFDDQFSVERPDGSNFTLKIRSTKLEDSAMYFCASSRDRGGNEQFFGPGTRLTVL.

V gene TRBV30 combines with J gene TRBJ1-1; the match to TRBD1 covers 7 bases. Trimming took 4 bases from V and 3 from J; bases not matched to a gene: 14. CDR1 and CDR2 from the germline V gene are GTSNPN and SVGIG (reference sequence). The CDR3 consists of 16 residues. CDR3 sequence (DNA): TGTGCCTGGATCGAAGGGACAGTTTCAGGGTACACTGAAGCTTTCTTT. Amino acids: CAWIEGTVSGYTEAFF.

The V and J genes are TRBV5-1 and TRBJ1-6; 7 bases align to TRBD1. The CDR3 is made up of 15 amino acids. CDR1 and CDR2 from the germline V gene are SGHRS and YFSETQ. With 0 bases clipped from V and 6 bases from J, the junction kept 3 bases outside the gene matches. The CDR3, as DNA: TGCGCCAGCAGCTTGGAGGCAGGGGGTAATTCACCCCTCCACTTT. Translating gives CASSLEAGGNSPLHF.